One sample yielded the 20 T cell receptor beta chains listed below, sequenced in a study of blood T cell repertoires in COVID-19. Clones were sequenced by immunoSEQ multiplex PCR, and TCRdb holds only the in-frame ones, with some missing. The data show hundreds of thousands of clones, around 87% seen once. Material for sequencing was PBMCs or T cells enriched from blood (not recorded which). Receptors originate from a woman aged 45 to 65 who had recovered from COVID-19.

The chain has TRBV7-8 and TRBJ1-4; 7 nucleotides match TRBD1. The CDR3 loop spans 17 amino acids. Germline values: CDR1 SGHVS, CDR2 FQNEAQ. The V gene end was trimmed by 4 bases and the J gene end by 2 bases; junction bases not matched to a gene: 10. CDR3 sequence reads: CASSSSLQGRTNEKLFF. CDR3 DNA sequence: TGTGCCAGCAGCTCAAGTTTACAGGGGAGGACTAATGAAAAACTGTTTTTT.

The CDR3 is CASSFIRSSYNEQFF. Here the CDR3 DNA reads TGTGCCAGCAGTTTTATACGGAGCTCCTACAATGAGCAGTTCTTC. The chain carries TRBV28 and TRBJ2-1; no firm D call. This CDR3 contains 15 residues. The V end was cut by 3 bases, the J end by 0 bases, with 9 bases between. CDR1 and CDR2 (germline): MDHEN, SYDVKM.

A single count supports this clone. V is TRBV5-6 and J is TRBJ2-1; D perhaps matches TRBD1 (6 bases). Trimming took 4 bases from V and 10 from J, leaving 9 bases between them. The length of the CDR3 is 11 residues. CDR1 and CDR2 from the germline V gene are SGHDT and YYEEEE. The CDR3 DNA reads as TGTGCCAGCAGCCTAGACAGGGAGCAGTTCTTC. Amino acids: CASSLDREQFF.

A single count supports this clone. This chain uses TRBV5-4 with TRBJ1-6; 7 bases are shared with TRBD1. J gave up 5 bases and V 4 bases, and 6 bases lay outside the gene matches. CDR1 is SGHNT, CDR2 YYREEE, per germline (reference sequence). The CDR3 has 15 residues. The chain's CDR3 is CASSIGQANNSPLHF. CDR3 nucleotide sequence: TGTGCCAGCAGCATCGGACAGGCAAATAATTCACCCCTCCACTTT.

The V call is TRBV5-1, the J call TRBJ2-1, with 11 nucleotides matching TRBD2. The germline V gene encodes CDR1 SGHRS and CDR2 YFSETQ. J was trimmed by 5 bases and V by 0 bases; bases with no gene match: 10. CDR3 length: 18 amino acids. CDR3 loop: CASSLEGLAGGLNNEQFF. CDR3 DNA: TGCGCCAGCAGCTTGGAGGGTCTAGCGGGGGGCTTAAACAATGAGCAGTTCTTC.

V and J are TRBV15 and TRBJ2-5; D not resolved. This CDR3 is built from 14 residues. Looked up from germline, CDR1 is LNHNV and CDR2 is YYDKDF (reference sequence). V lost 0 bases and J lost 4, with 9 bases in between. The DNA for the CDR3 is TGTGCCACCAGCAGAGATATCCAGGCAGAGACCCAGTACTTC. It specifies CATSRDIQAETQYF.

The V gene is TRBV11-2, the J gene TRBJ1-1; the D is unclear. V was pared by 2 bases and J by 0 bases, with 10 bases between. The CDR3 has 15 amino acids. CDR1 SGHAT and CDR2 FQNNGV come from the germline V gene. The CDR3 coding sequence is TGTGCCAGCAGCTTATTCCACATAATGAACACTGAAGCTTTCTTT. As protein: CASSLFHIMNTEAFF.

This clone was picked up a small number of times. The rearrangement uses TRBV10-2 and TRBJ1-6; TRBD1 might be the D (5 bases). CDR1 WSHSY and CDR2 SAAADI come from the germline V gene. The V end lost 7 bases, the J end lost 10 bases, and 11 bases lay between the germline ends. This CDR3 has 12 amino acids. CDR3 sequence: CASTGGGSPLHF. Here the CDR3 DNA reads TGCGCCAGCACCGGCGGGGGATCACCCCTCCACTTT.

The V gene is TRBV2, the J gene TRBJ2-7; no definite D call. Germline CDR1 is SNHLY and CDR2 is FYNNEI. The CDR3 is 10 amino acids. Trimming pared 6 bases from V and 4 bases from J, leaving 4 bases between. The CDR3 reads CASRTYEQYF. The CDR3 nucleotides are TGTGCCAGCAGGACATACGAGCAGTACTTC.

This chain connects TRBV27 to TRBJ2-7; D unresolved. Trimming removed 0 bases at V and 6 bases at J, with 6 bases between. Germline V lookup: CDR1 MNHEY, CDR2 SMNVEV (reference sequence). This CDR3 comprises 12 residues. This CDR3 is CASSLSPGEQYF. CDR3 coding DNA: TGTGCCAGCAGTTTATCCCCAGGCGAGCAGTACTTC.

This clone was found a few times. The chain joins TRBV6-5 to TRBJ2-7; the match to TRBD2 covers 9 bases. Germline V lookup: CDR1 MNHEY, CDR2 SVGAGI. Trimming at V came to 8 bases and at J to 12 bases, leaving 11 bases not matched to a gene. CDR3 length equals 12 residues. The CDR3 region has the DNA TGTGCCAGCCGAGCAGCGGGGGGTCTCGGGTACTTC. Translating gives CASRAAGGLGYF.

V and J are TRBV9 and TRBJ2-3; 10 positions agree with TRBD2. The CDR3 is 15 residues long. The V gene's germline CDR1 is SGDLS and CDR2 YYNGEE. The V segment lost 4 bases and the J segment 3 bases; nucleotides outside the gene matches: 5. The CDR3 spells CASSNSGGRTDTQYF. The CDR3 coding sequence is TGTGCCAGCAGCAATAGCGGGGGGAGGACAGATACGCAGTATTTT.

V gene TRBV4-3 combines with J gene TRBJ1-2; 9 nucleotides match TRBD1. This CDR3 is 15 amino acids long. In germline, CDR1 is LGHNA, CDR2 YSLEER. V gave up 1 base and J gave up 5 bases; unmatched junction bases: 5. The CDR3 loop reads CASSQAIDRGYGYTF. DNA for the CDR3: TGCGCCAGCAGCCAAGCAATCGACAGGGGGTATGGCTACACCTTC.

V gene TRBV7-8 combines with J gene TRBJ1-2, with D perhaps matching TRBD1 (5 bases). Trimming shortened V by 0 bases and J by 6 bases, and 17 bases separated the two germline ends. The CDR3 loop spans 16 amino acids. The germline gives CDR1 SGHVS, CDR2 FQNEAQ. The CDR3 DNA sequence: TGTGCCAGCAGCTTAGCTCTGTGGAAACAGGACCATGGCTACACCTTC. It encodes CASSLALWKQDHGYTF.

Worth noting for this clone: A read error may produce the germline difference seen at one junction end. For the CDR3, the DNA is TGTGCTAGCAGTGCGTCACGCGCGGTCTCGGAGACCCAGTACTTC. This codes for CASSASRAVSETQYF. The chain couples TRBV7-7 to TRBJ2-5; D is unclear. Germline V gene lookup returns CDR1 SSHAT and CDR2 FNYEAQ (reference sequence). The length of the CDR3 is 15 residues. The full variable domain, in which reference TRBV7-7 and TRBJ2-5 provide the parts outside the CDR3, is GAGVSQSPRYKVTKRGQDVTLRCDPISSHATLYWYQQALGQGPEFLTYFNYEAQPDKSGLPSDRFSAERPEGSISTLTIQRTEQRDSAMYRCASSASRAVSETQYFGPGTRLLVL.

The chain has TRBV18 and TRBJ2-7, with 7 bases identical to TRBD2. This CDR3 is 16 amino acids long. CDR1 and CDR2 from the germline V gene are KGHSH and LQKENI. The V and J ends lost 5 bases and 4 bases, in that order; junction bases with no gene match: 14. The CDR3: CASSAQSSGNRYEQYF. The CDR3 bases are TGTGCCAGCTCAGCACAGTCAAGCGGGAATCGTTACGAGCAGTACTTC. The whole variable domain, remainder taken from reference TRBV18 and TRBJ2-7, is NAGVMQNPRHLVRRRGQEARLRCSPMKGHSHVYWYRQLPEEGLKFMVYLQKENIIDESGMPKERFSAEFPKEGPSILRIQQVVRGDSAAYFCASSAQSSGNRYEQYFGPGTRLTVT.

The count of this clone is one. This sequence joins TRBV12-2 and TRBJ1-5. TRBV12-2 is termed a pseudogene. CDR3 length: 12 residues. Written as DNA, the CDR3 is TGTGCTACGCGGGAGCGCAATCAGCCCCAGCATTTT. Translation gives CATRERNQPQHF.

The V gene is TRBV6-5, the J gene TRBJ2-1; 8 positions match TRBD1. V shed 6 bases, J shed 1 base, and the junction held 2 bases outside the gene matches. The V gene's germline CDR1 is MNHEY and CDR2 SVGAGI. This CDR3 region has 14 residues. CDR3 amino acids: CASSNRGSYNEQFF. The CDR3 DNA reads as TGTGCCAGCAGCAACAGGGGGTCCTACAATGAGCAGTTCTTC.

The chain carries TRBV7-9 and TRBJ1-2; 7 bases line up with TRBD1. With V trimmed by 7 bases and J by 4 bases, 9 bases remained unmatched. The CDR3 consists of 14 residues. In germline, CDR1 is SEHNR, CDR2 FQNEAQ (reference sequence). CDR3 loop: CASTGDRFLYGYTF. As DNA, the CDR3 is TGTGCCAGCACCGGGGACAGATTTCTCTATGGCTACACCTTC.

In nucleotides, the CDR3 is TGTGCCAGCAGGTCAGGGGGAGGTGAAGCTTTCTTT. It translates to CASRSGGGEAFF. This chain links TRBV28 with TRBJ1-1; 7 bases map to TRBD1. The CDR3 sequence is 12 residues long. The V gene end was trimmed by 6 bases and the J gene end by 7 bases; junction bases not matched to a gene: 5. The germline V gene encodes CDR1 MDHEN and CDR2 SYDVKM.